The 5 T cell receptor beta chains below were found in one sample sequenced in a study of siplizumab effects on memory and regulatory T cells. Sequenced by immunoSEQ multiplex PCR; TCRdb stores in-frame clones only, minus some. The sample carries about 63,000 clones, less than 90% recorded once. Input material: memory CD4+ T cells sorted from blood. These receptors came from a human donor in good health.

The genes are TRBV10-3 and TRBJ2-2; D is perhaps TRBD2 (6 bases). Trimming left V 6 bases short and J 5 bases short, with 13 bases between. Germline V gives CDR1 ENHRY, CDR2 SYGVKD. CDR3 length equals 14 residues. The CDR3 nucleotides are TGTGCCATCAGGCGGGACTCGAGGACCGGGGAGCTGTTTTTT. Its translation is CAIRRDSRTGELFF.

The genes are TRBV5-1 and TRBJ2-7; the D gene is possibly TRBD2 (5 bases). With 2 bases removed from V and 7 bases from J, the gap between germline ends came to 7 bases. Germline values: CDR1 SGHRS, CDR2 YFSETQ. The CDR3 extends over 11 amino acids. The CDR3 DNA is TGCGCCAGCAGCTTCGGGGAAGAGCAGTACTTC. It encodes CASSFGEEQYF.

The chain has TRBV18 and TRBJ1-3; D ambiguous. The CDR3 is made up of 12 amino acids. The germline CDR1 and CDR2 sequences are KGHSH and LQKENI. Trimming left V 3 bases short and J 6 bases short, with 6 bases between. The CDR3 loop reads CASSPDLNTIYF. In DNA form, the CDR3 reads TGTGCCAGCTCACCCGACCTAAACACCATATATTTT.

CDR3 in DNA: TGTGCCAGCACCCCAGGAAGCACCGGGGAGCTGTTTTTT. Residues: CASTPGSTGELFF. The chain carries TRBV7-9 and TRBJ2-2; D gene unclear. Between the trimmed V and J ends, which lost 7 bases and 4 bases, there was a span of 10 bases. From germline, CDR1 is SEHNR and CDR2 FQNEAQ (reference sequence). CDR3 length: 13 residues.

DNA of the CDR3: TGTGCCAGCAGCTCCCAGGGGTTTGAAGCTTTCTTT. Residues: CASSSQGFEAFF. The chain uses TRBV7-2 and TRBJ1-1; perhaps TRBD1 as D (6 bases). This CDR3 region has 12 residues. Trimming left V 4 bases short and J 7 bases short, with 10 bases between. Germline loops: CDR1 SGHTA, CDR2 FQGNSA. Looking up the rest from reference TRBV7-2 and TRBJ1-1 gives the full variable domain: GAGVSQSPSNKVTEKGKDVELRCDPISGHTALYWYRQSLGQGLEFLIYFQGNSAPDKSGLPSDRFSAERTGGSVSTLTIQRTQQEDSAVYLCASSSQGFEAFFGQGTRLTVV.